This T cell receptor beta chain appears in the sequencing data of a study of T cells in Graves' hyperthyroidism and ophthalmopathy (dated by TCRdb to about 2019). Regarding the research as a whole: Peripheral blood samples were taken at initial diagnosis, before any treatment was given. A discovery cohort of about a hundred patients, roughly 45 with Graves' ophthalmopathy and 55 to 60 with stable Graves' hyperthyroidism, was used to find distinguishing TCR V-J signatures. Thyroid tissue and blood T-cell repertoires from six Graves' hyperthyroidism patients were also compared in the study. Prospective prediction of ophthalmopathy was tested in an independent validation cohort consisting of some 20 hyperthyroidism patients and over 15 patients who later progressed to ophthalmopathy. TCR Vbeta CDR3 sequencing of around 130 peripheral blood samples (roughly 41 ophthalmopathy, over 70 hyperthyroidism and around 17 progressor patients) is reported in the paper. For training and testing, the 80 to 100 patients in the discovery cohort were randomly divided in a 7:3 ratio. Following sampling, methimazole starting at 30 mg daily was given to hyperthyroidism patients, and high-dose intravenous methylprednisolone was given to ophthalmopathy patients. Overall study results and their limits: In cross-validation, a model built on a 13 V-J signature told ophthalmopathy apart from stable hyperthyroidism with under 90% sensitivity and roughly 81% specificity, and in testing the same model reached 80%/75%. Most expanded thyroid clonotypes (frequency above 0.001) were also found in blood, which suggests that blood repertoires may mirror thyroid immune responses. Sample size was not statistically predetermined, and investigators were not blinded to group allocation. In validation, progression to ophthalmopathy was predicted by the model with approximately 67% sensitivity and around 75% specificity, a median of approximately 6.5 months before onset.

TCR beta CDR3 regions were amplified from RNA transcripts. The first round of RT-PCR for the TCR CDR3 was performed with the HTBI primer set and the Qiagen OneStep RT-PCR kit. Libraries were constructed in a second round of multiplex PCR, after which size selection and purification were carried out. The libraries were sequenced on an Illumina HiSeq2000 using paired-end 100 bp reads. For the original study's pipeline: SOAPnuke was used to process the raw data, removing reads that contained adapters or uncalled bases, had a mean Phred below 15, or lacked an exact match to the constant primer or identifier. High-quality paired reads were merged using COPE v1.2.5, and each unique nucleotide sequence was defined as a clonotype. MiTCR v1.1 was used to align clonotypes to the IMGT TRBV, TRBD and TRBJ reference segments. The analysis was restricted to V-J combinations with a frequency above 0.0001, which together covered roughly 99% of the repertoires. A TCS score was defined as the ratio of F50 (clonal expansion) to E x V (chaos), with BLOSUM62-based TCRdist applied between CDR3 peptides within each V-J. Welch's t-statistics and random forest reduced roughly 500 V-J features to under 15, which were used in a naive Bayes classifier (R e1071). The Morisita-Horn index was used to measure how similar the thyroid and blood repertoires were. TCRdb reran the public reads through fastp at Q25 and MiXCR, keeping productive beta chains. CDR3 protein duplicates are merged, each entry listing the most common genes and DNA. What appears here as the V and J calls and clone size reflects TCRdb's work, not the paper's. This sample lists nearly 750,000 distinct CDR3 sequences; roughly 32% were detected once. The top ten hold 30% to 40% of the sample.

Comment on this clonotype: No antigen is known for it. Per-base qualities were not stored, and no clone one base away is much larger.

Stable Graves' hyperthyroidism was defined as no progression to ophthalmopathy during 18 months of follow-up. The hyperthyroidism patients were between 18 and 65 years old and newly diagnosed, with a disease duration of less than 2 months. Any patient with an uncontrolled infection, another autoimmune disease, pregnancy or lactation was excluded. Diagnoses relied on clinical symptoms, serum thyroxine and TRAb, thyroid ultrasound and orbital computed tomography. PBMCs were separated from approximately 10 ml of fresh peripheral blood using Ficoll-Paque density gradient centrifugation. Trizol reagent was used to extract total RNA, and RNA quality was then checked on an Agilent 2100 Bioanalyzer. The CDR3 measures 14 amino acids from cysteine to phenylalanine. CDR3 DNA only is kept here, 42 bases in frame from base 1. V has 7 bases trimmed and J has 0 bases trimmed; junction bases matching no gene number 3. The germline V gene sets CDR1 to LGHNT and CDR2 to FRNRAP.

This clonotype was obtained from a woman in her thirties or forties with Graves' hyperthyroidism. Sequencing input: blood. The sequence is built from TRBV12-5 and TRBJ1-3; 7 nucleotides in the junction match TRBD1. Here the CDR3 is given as CASDRDSSGNTIYF. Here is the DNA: TGTGCTAGTGACCGGGACAGCTCTGGAAACACCATATATTTT. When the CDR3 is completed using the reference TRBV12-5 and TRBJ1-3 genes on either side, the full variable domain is DARVTQTPRHKVTEMGQEVTMRCQPILGHNTVFWYRQTMMQGLELLAYFRNRAPLDDSGMPKDRFSAEMPDATLATLKIQPSEPRDSAVYFCASDRDSSGNTIYFGEGSWLTVV.